This T cell receptor beta chain comes out of a study of cytomegalovirus exposure and HLA in healthy donors. The table lists this clone with a count of one. The PCR was carried out with 60 Vbeta primers and 13 Jbeta primers. The protocol was immunoSEQ multiplex PCR, while the TCRdb copy is restricted to in-frame clones and leaves out a portion. Of 85,000 to 90,000 clones listed, 90% are singletons. CDR3 length: 16 amino acids. V was pared by 9 bases and J by 1 base, with 18 bases between. CDR1 is SGHAT and CDR2 is FQNNGV in the germline V gene. This chain uses TRBV11-2 with TRBJ2-2; tentative D call: TRBD2 (6 bases). The sequence came from a man younger than 35 in good health and CMV-seronegative. Sequencing used PBMCs. The CDR3 is CASRLPGRRNTGELFF. The CDR3 nucleotides read TGTGCCAGTCGACTACCGGGGAGGAGGAACACCGGGGAGCTGTTTTTT.